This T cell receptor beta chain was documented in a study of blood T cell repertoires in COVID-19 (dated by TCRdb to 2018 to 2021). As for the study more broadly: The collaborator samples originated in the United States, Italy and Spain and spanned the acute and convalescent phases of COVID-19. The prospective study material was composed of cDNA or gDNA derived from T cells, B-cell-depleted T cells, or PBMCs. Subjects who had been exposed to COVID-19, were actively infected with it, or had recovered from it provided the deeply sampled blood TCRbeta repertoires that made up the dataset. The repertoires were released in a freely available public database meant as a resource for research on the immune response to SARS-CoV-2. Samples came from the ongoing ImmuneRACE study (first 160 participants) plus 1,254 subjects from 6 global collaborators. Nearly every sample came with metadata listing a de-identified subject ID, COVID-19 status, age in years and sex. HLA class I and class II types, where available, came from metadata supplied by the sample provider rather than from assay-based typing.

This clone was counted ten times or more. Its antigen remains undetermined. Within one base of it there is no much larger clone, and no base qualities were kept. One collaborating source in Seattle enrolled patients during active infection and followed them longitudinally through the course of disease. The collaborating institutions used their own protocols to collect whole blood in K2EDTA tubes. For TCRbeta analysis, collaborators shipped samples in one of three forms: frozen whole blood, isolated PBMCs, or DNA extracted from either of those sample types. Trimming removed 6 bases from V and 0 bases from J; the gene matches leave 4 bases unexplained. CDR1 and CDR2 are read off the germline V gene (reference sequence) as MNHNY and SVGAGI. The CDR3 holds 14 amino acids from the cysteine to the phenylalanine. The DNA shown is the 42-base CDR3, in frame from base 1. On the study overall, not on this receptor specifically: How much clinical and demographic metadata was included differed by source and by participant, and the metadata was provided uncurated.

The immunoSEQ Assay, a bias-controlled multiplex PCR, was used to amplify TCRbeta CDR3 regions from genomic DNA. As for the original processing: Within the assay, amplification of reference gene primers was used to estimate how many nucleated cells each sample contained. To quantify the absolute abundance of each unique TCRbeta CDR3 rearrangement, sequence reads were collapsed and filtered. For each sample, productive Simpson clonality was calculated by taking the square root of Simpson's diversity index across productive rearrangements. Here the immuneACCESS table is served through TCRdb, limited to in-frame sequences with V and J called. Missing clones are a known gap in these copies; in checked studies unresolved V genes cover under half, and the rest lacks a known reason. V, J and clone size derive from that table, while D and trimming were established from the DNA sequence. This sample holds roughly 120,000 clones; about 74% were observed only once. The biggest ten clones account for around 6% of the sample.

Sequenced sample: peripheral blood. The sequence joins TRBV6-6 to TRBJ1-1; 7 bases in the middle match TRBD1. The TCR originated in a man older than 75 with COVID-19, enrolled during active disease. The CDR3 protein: CASSIGQVNTEAFF. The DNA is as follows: TGTGCCAGCAGCATCGGACAGGTGAACACTGAAGCTTTCTTT.